The source of this T cell receptor beta chain is a study of T-cell memory formation after mild COVID-19. Study context: Clustering of TCRs was largely donor specific. General study results and limits: A subset of responding clones appeared in pre-infection memory, suggesting cross-reactive memory joined. Among contracting clones, CD4+ were mainly CM/EM and CD8+ enriched in EMRA.

One entry per CDR3 protein results from TCRdb running MiXCR on the 5' RACE reads. Among over 150,000 distinct CDR3 sequences listed, 18% were seen once. Concerning this clonotype: Its antigen remains unidentified.

Looked up from germline, CDR1 is MDHEN and CDR2 is SYDVKM. With V trimmed by 6 bases and J by 4 bases, 5 bases remained unmatched. This CDR3 is 13 amino acids long. Sequencing input: PBMCs or a T cell subset sorted from them (not recorded which). This TCR derives from a man between 18 and 29 years old who had mild COVID-19 (a few samples of this study predate the infection). Cell type and time point are not known. The chain uses TRBV28 and TRBJ2-5; 7 bases agree with TRBD2. The CDR3 is CASRPGLRETQYF. As DNA, the CDR3 is TGTGCCAGCAGGCCGGGACTACGAGAGACCCAGTACTTC.